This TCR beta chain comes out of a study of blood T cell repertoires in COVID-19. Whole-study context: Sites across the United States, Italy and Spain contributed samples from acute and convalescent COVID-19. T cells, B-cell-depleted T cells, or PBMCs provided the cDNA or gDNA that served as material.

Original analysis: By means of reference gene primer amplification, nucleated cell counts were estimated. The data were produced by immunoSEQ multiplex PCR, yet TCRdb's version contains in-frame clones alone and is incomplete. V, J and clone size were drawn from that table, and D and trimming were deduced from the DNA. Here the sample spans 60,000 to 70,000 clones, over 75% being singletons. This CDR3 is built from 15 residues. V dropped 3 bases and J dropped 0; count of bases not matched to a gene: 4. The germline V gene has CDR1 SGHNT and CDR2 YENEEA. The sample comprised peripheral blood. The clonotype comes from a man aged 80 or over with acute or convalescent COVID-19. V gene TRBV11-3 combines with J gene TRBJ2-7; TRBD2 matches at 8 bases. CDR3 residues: CASSFTSGSSYEQYF. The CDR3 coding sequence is TGTGCCAGCAGCTTCACTAGCGGAAGCTCCTACGAGCAGTACTTC.